Below, 17 T cell receptor beta chains from the same sample are listed, as sequenced in a study of identical twins. In TCRdb, the 5' RACE reads were re-called with MiXCR into one record per CDR3 protein. This sample yields 200,000 to 250,000 distinct CDR3 sequences, of which approximately 6.8% are seen a single time; around 5% belongs to the top ten. A further study also used this sample, focusing on yellow fever vaccine responses in identical twins.

The material sequenced was CD8+ T cells sorted from blood. All receptors come from a woman between 18 and 29 years old in good health.

This clonotype turned up a few times. The J gene is TRBJ2-1, the V gene TRBV4-1; 7 nucleotides line up with TRBD1. CDR3 size: 16 residues. V dropped 0 bases and J dropped 3; count of bases not matched to a gene: 5. Germline V gives CDR1 MGHRA, CDR2 YSYEKL. The CDR3 sequence is CASSQERQGNYNEQFF. The CDR3 DNA reads as TGCGCCAGCAGCCAAGAACGACAGGGAAACTACAATGAGCAGTTCTTC.

There are a few counts of this clonotype. The chain uses TRBV4-1 and TRBJ2-7, with 10 bases aligning to TRBD1. The trim removed 4 bases at V and 2 bases at J, leaving 5 bases unmatched. From germline, CDR1 is MGHRA and CDR2 YSYEKL. The CDR3 consists of 15 residues. The CDR3 is CASSPGTGAPYEQYF. The CDR3 DNA reads as TGCGCCAGCAGCCCCGGGACAGGGGCTCCCTACGAGCAGTACTTC.

J is TRBJ2-1 and V is TRBV27; D may match TRBD1 or TRBD2 (5 bases each). From germline, CDR1 is MNHEY and CDR2 SMNVEV (reference sequence). CDR3 length equals 18 residues. Between the trimmed V and J ends, which lost 8 bases and 0 bases, there was a span of 23 bases. Here the CDR3 reads CASRPTSGLTSSYNEQFF. The CDR3 DNA is TGTGCCAGCCGTCCTACTTCGGGGCTGACGAGCTCCTACAATGAGCAGTTCTTC.

This clonotype showed up many times. V and J are TRBV12-3 or TRBV12-4 and TRBJ1-5; D possibly corresponds to TRBD1 (6 bases). Deletions cut 6 bases from V and 2 bases from J, with 11 bases between. This CDR3 region has 14 residues. CDR3 protein: CASSGAGGNQPQHF. The CDR3 coding sequence is TGTGCCAGCAGCGGGGCAGGGGGCAATCAGCCCCAGCATTTT.

This clonotype was counted at least ten times. V gene TRBV27 combines with J gene TRBJ2-1; no reliable D call. V lost 2 bases, J lost 5 bases, and 7 bases lay in between. This CDR3 region has 13 residues. The germline V gene has CDR1 MNHEY and CDR2 SMNVEV (reference sequence). The CDR3 loop is CASSLRTHNEQFF. The CDR3 DNA sequence: TGTGCCAGCAGTTTAAGGACCCACAATGAGCAGTTCTTC.

This clonotype turned up a few times. V gene TRBV4-1 combines with J gene TRBJ2-1; D might be TRBD2 (6 bases). V was trimmed by 0 bases and J by 7 bases, leaving 13 bases between them. Germline CDR1 reads MGHRA; CDR2 reads YSYEKL. The CDR3 runs to 15 residues. The CDR3, as DNA: TGCGCCAGCAGCCAAGAGGGGAGGCTAGGGAATGAGCAGTTCTTC. Its protein is CASSQEGRLGNEQFF.

J is TRBJ2-5 and V is TRBV10-3; weak D call: TRBD2 (6 bases). This CDR3 is built from 13 residues. The V gene lost 2 bases and the J gene lost 4 bases, with 8 bases spanning the gap. The germline V gene encodes CDR1 ENHRY and CDR2 SYGVKD. CDR3: CAISEVEGETQYF. For the CDR3, the DNA is TGTGCCATCAGTGAGGTGGAGGGAGAGACCCAGTACTTC.

This clonotype was observed many times. This chain joins TRBV27 and TRBJ2-1; D perhaps matches TRBD2 (5 bases). Between the trimmed V and J ends, which lost 8 bases and 3 bases, there was a span of 20 bases. This CDR3 contains 16 residues. The germline V gene encodes CDR1 MNHEY and CDR2 SMNVEV (reference sequence). The CDR3 nucleotides read TGTGCCAGCGCCCAACCCACCCGGGGTCTCTACAATGAGCAGTTCTTC. Amino acid sequence: CASAQPTRGLYNEQFF.

This clonotype was seen ten or more times. The V and J genes are TRBV5-1 and TRBJ2-3, with 9 bases identical to TRBD1. From germline, CDR1 is SGHRS and CDR2 YFSETQ. The CDR3 extends over 19 amino acids. V shed 0 bases, J shed 1 base, and the junction held 12 bases outside the gene matches. This CDR3 is CASSLAIFGQGFRTDTQYF. DNA for the CDR3: TGCGCCAGCAGCTTGGCCATATTCGGACAGGGGTTTCGCACAGATACGCAGTATTTT.

This clonotype was observed a few times. This chain uses TRBV20-1 with TRBJ2-1; no clear D gene. The CDR3 spans 12 residues. Germline-derived CDR1 and CDR2 are DFQATT and SNEGSKA (reference sequence). V lost 3 bases and J 5 bases, leaving 8 bases between the germline ends. Here the CDR3 reads CSASHGDNEQFF. The CDR3 coding sequence is TGCAGTGCTAGTCACGGAGACAATGAGCAGTTCTTC.

This clonotype has more than one count but fewer than ten. The V gene is TRBV5-4, the J gene TRBJ2-1, with 11 positions matching TRBD2. Trimming took 4 bases from V and 0 from J; bases not matched to a gene: 6. CDR1 is SGHNT and CDR2 is YYREEE in the germline V gene (reference sequence). There are 17 residues in the CDR3. The CDR3 sequence: CASSTSGGLSSYNEQFF. The CDR3 DNA is TGTGCCAGCAGCACTAGCGGGGGCCTCAGCTCCTACAATGAGCAGTTCTTC.

In its sample, this clonotype was seen a few times. This sequence joins TRBV29-1 and TRBJ1-2, with 9 positions matching TRBD1. The CDR3 covers 13 residues. CDR1 is SQVTM, CDR2 ANQGSEA, per germline. V lost 5 bases, J lost 5 bases, and 6 bases stayed unmatched. CDR3 sequence: CSVQGQGEYGYTF. The CDR3 nucleotides are TGCAGCGTTCAGGGACAGGGAGAGTATGGCTACACCTTC.

This clonotype was found many times. The chain is built from TRBV20-1 and TRBJ1-1, with D hard to call. CDR1 DFQATT and CDR2 SNEGSKA come from the germline V gene (reference sequence). The CDR3 totals 12 residues. Trimming shortened V by 5 bases and J by 3 bases, and 10 bases separated the two germline ends. CDR3 DNA: TGCAGTGCTCCCTCTGGGCACACTGAAGCTTTCTTT. It is translated as CSAPSGHTEAFF.

The rearrangement links TRBV7-9 to TRBJ2-3; 14 bases agree with TRBD2. CDR1 is SEHNR and CDR2 is FQNEAQ in the germline V gene (reference sequence). The CDR3 has 17 amino acids. V lost 4 bases to trimming and J lost 5 bases; unmatched junction nucleotides: 8. The CDR3 DNA sequence: TGTGCCAGCAGCTATCCCGGGACTAGCGGGGGTCAAGATACGCAGTATTTT. Amino acids: CASSYPGTSGGQDTQYF.

This clonotype was seen many times. V usage is TRBV25-1 and J usage is TRBJ2-4; 15 bases are a match to TRBD2. CDR3 length: 22 residues. With 5 bases clipped from V and 3 bases from J, the junction kept 20 bases outside the gene matches. The germline CDR1 and CDR2 sequences are MGHDK and SYGVNS. The CDR3 nucleotides read TGTGCCAGCAGTACCGTCAACCGGGGGACTAGCGGGAGGAGAAGTAGCAAAAACATTCAGTACTTC. This encodes CASSTVNRGTSGRRSSKNIQYF.

This clonotype has more than one count but fewer than ten. The gene calls are TRBV27 and TRBJ1-1; D is perhaps TRBD1 (5 bases). Germline-derived CDR1 and CDR2 are MNHEY and SMNVEV (reference sequence). The CDR3 is made up of 17 amino acids. Trimming took 3 bases from V and 1 from J, leaving 18 bases between them. The CDR3 loop is CASSFSVPGTQNTEAFF. In DNA, the CDR3 is TGTGCCAGCAGTTTCTCCGTGCCGGGGACCCAGAACACTGAAGCTTTCTTT.

This clonotype was counted many times. This chain connects TRBV4-1 to TRBJ2-2; D tentatively reads TRBD1 or TRBD2 (6 bases each). The V end was cut by 2 bases, the J end by 6 bases, with 19 bases between. CDR1 is MGHRA, CDR2 YSYEKL, per germline. The CDR3 length is 17 residues. The CDR3 protein is CASSQSPTGASAGELFF. The CDR3 bases are TGCGCCAGCAGCCAATCTCCGACGGGGGCCTCCGCCGGGGAGCTGTTTTTT.